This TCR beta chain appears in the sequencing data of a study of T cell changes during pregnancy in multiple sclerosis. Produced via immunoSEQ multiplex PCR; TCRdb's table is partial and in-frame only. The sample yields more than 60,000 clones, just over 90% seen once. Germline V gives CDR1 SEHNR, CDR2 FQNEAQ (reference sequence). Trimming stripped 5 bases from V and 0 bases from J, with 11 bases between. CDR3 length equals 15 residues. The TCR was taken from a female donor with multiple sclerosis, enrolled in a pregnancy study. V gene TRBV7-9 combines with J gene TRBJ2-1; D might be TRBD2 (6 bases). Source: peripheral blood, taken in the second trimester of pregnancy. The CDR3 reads CASSPRGGSYNEQFF. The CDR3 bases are TGTGCCAGCAGCCCGCGGGGAGGCTCCTACAATGAGCAGTTCTTC.